This T cell receptor beta chain was retrieved from a study of T cell repertoires in cytomegalovirus infection. The V and J ends lost 2 bases and 0 bases respectively, with 14 bases between them. CDR3 size: 16 residues. CDR1 and CDR2 from the germline V gene are PRHDT and FYEKMQ (reference sequence). Each CDR3 protein gets one entry after TCRdb re-called the reads with MiXCR. Of around 300,000 distinct CDR3 sequences listed, over 7.5% are singletons. This clonotype was counted between two and nine times. This chain uses TRBV13 with TRBJ2-7; D is undetermined. The TCR sequence derives from a human donor in good health (CMV status not recorded). Some clones in this sample may be carry-over from other donors' samples. The sequenced sample consisted of PBMCs. CDR3 amino acids: CASSLTVRSSSYEQYF. The CDR3, as DNA: TGTGCCAGCAGCTTAACCGTGCGGTCCTCCTCCTACGAGCAGTACTTC.